Below, one T cell receptor beta chain is given with its context. These data originate in a study of blood T cell repertoires in COVID-19. Only in-frame clones appear in the TCRdb table, and some are missing; sequencing was by immunoSEQ multiplex PCR. This table has hundreds of thousands of clones, roughly 87% appearing once. Trimming stripped 5 bases from V and 1 base from J, with 10 bases between. Germline CDR1 reads SGHNT; CDR2 reads YENEEA. The CDR3 covers 14 residues. The sequenced sample consisted of PBMCs or T cells enriched from blood (not recorded which). This TCR derives from a woman aged 30 to 39 who had recovered from COVID-19. The chain carries TRBV11-3 and TRBJ2-3; no firm D call. The CDR3 DNA is TGTGCCAGCAGCCCAACCACAGGCACAGATACGCAGTATTTT. This gives the protein CASSPTTGTDTQYF.